The 8 T cell receptor beta chains reported below all come from one sample, sequenced in a study of graft-versus-host responses after intestinal transplantation. Measured with immunoSEQ multiplex PCR; TCRdb has only the in-frame clones, and not every one. Among 7,000 to 9,000 clones, around 33% were seen once, and the ten largest hold 5% to 5.5%. The input for sequencing was alloreactive CD4+ T cells from a mixed lymphocyte reaction culture, taken before intestinal transplant. The sample's subset: CFSE-low proliferating T cells sorted from roughly 6-day pre-transplant mixed lymphocyte reaction (GvH or HvG direction). These receptor sequences come from a human patient who received an intestinal transplant.

The CDR3, as DNA: TGTGCCAGCAGCCTGACAGGCTACGAGCAGTACTTC. As protein: CASSLTGYEQYF. The chain links TRBV7-9 to TRBJ2-7; weak D call: TRBD1 (6 bases). Trimming left V 5 bases short and J 3 bases short, with 8 bases between. From germline, CDR1 is SEHNR and CDR2 FQNEAQ (reference sequence). CDR3 size: 12 residues.

The chain carries TRBV18 and TRBJ2-4, with 8 bases aligning to TRBD1. The CDR3 runs to 15 residues. The ends lost 3 bases at V and 0 bases at J; junction bases unmatched: 1. CDR1 KGHSH and CDR2 LQKENI come from the germline V gene. CDR3 nucleotide sequence: TGTGCCAGCTCACCGGACAGGGTAGCCAAAAACATTCAGTACTTC. It is translated as CASSPDRVAKNIQYF.

The chain carries TRBV7-9 and TRBJ2-5; 8 bases are a match to TRBD2. Per the germline V gene, CDR1 is SEHNR and CDR2 is FQNEAQ (reference sequence). Trimming cost V 5 bases and J 2 bases; bases outside gene matches: 7. CDR3 size: 15 residues. CDR3: CASSGGLAGQETQYF. As DNA, the CDR3 is TGTGCCAGCAGCGGTGGGCTAGCGGGTCAAGAGACCCAGTACTTC. The full variable domain, in which reference TRBV7-9 and TRBJ2-5 provide the parts outside the CDR3, is DTGVSQNPRHKITKRGQNVTFRCDPISEHNRLYWYRQTLGQGPEFLTYFQNEAQLEKSRLLSDRFSAERPKGSFSTLEIQRTEQGDSAMYLCASSGGLAGQETQYFGPGTRLLVL.

A few counts support this clone. The rearrangement links TRBV19 to TRBJ2-3; TRBD2 aligns across 7 bases. V gave up 5 bases and J gave up 2 bases; unmatched junction bases: 10. The CDR3 is 16 residues long. The germline gives CDR1 LNHDA, CDR2 SQIVND (reference sequence). The CDR3 sequence: CASSPHGTTHTDTQYF. The CDR3 coding sequence is TGTGCCAGTAGTCCACACGGGACTACCCACACAGATACGCAGTATTTT.

This clone was seen a few times. The chain combines TRBV1 with TRBJ2-1; the listed D gene, TRBD2, was not tested against the DNA. TRBV1 is described as a pseudogene. The CDR3 is made up of 17 amino acids. DNA for the CDR3: TGCACCAGCAGCTTTAATGGGGGGGGGCCTGCGGAGGATGAGCAGTTCTTC. It encodes CTSSFNGGGPAEDEQFF.

The V and J genes are TRBV7-6 and TRBJ1-4; tentatively, D is TRBD1 (5 bases). CDR3 size: 15 residues. Germline V CDR1 and CDR2: SGHVS, FNYEAQ. The ends were cut back, 1 base at V and 5 bases at J, with 11 bases in the middle. CDR3 DNA: TGTGCCAGCAGCTTAGGGAGGGGACCGAATGAAAAACTGTTTTTT. As protein: CASSLGRGPNEKLFF.

This clone occurred a few times. The chain has TRBV19 and TRBJ2-1, with a possible D match to TRBD1 (6 bases). V was shortened by 5 bases and J by 4 bases, with 18 bases between the two germline ends. This CDR3 spans 16 amino acids. Germline CDR1 and CDR2: LNHDA and SQIVND (reference sequence). This CDR3 is CASSALRTAPYNEQFF. As DNA, the CDR3 is TGTGCCAGTAGTGCCCTGAGGACAGCGCCATACAATGAGCAGTTCTTC. The full variable domain, with the rest looked up from reference TRBV19 and TRBJ2-1, is DGGITQSPKYLFRKEGQNVTLSCEQNLNHDAMYWYRQDPGQGLRLIYYSQIVNDFQKGDIAEGYSVSREKKESFPLTVTSAQKNPTAFYLCASSALRTAPYNEQFFGPGTRLTVL.

The chain links TRBV29-1 to TRBJ2-1; the match to TRBD1 covers 9 bases. The CDR3 is made up of 14 amino acids. J gave up 4 bases and V 7 bases, and 8 bases lay outside the gene matches. Germline CDR1 is SQVTM and CDR2 is ANQGSEA. Here the CDR3 reads CSAKDRGLYNEQFF. The CDR3 nucleotides are TGCAGCGCAAAGGACAGGGGCCTTTACAATGAGCAGTTCTTC.